The rows below give T cell receptor beta chains drawn from one sample of a study of blood T cell repertoires in COVID-19. Only in-frame clones appear in the TCRdb table, and some are missing; sequencing was by immunoSEQ multiplex PCR. The sample yields more than 200,000 clones, 70% to 90% seen once. Sequencing used PBMCs or T cells enriched from blood (not recorded which). The receptors shown here come from a man aged 30-40 years with acute COVID-19. CDR3s include the opening cysteine and the closing phenylalanine or tryptophan. The D gene is left open where the match is weak. Not all rows give a size; the values are once, few, many and, for expanded clones, a class.

V	J	D	size	DNA	CDR3
TRBV19	TRBJ2-2	.	.	TGTGCCAGTAGTATCCCTCACGCAGGGTCGAACACCGGGGAGCTGTTTTTT	CASSIPHAGSNTGELFF
TRBV2	TRBJ1-4	.	.	TGTGCCAGCAGTGAGGGATCAGGGATAGGGAATGAAAAACTGTTTTTT	CASSEGSGIGNEKLFF
TRBV28	TRBJ1-1	.	.	TGTGCCAGCAGCCCCGCCGCGGGGCCTACTGAAGCTTTCTTT	CASSPAAGPTEAFF
TRBV4-1	TRBJ1-3	.	.	TGCGCCAGCAGCCAAGATCCGGTTACGTCGGGAAACACCATATATTTT	CASSQDPVTSGNTIYF
TRBV6-4	TRBJ2-5	TRBD2	once	TGTGCCAGCAGTGCCGCCGCGGGAGGCCAAGAGACCCAGTACTTC	CASSAAAGGQETQYF
TRBV5-4	TRBJ1-5	TRBD1	.	TGTGCCAGCAGCACAGGGGTTCGACAGCCCCAGCATTTT	CASSTGVRQPQHF
TRBV19	TRBJ1-2	.	few	TGTGCCAGTAGTATAGGCGTAAACCGCTATGGCTACACCTTC	CASSIGVNRYGYTF
TRBV5-1	TRBJ1-4	TRBD1	.	TGCGCCAGCAGCTTGGGACAGGGCGGCGAAAAACTGTTTTTT	CASSLGQGGEKLFF
TRBV9	TRBJ1-1	TRBD1	.	TGTGCCAGCAGCGTAGGACAGGGGGCGCGTACTGAAGCTTTCTTT	CASSVGQGARTEAFF
TRBV5-4	TRBJ2-3	TRBD2	.	TGTGCCAGCAGCCCCAGCGGGGGGGCCTTCTCAGATACGCAGTATTTT	CASSPSGGAFSDTQYF
TRBV5-1	TRBJ1-1	.	few	TGCGCCAGCAGCTTACAGGGGAACACTGAAGCTTTCTTT	CASSLQGNTEAFF
TRBV6-6	TRBJ2-4	.	.	TGTGCCAGCAGTCCAGGGGGACTAGCCAAAAACATTCAGTACTTC	CASSPGGLAKNIQYF
TRBV7-3	TRBJ2-5	TRBD2	.	TGTGCCAGCAGCTCCCTAGCGGGGGGGCAAGAGACCCAGTACTTC	CASSSLAGGQETQYF
TRBV7-7	TRBJ1-3	TRBD1	once	TGTGCCAGCAGCTTGGGGCAGGGGGCTGGAAACACCATATATTTT	CASSLGQGAGNTIYF
TRBV18	TRBJ1-5	TRBD1	once	TGTGCCAGCTCAGGGACAGGGGGCGGCCAGCCCCAGCATTTT	CASSGTGGGQPQHF
TRBV6-6	TRBJ2-1	TRBD2	.	TGTGCCAGTGGAGTCTCGGGGGGGTATAATGAGCAGTTCTTC	CASGVSGGYNEQFF
TRBV10-1	TRBJ1-1	.	.	TGCGCCAGCAGTGGGAGGAAAGGTTCGCCGAACACTGAAGCTTTCTTT	CASSGRKGSPNTEAFF
TRBV7-3	TRBJ2-3	TRBD2	.	TGTGCCAGCAGCCCGGGGGGGGCCGGGTACGATACGCAGTATTTT	CASSPGGAGYDTQYF
TRBV28	TRBJ1-2	TRBD1	.	TGTGCCAGCAGTTTAAGTGGGCAGGGGGTCTCCTATGGCTACACCTTC	CASSLSGQGVSYGYTF
TRBV7-9	TRBJ1-2	.	.	TGTGCCAGCAGCCCCGACGGTGACTCGAGGGGCTACACCTTC	CASSPDGDSRGYTF
TRBV5-1	TRBJ1-5	TRBD1	.	TGCGCCAATCCGACAGGGGGCGTGAGCAATCAGCCCCAGCATTTT	CANPTGGVSNQPQHF
TRBV29-1	TRBJ1-4	TRBD1	.	TGCAGCGTTGTGGGACAGGGTGGTGAAAAACTGTTTTTT	CSVVGQGGEKLFF
TRBV5-1	TRBJ1-1	TRBD1	.	TGCGCCACCCGCAAAGGGGGCGTAGTGGACACTGAAGCTTTCTTT	CATRKGGVVDTEAFF
TRBV10-3	TRBJ2-5	TRBD1	.	TGTGCCATCAGTCTCGGACAGGGGGCGTTCGAGACCCAGTACTTC	CAISLGQGAFETQYF
TRBV6-6	TRBJ1-2	TRBD1	.	TGTGCCAGCAGTACCCCGACAGGGGCGTTAGGCTACACCTTC	CASSTPTGALGYTF
TRBV15	TRBJ2-7	.	.	TGTGCCACCAGCACATTCGTAGGACAGCCCTTGGGTGAGCAGTACTTC	CATSTFVGQPLGEQYF
TRBV12-1	TRBJ1-2	.	.	TGTGCCCTTTACGAGGAGGCGTCAAACGCGTTGAGAGGCTACACCTTC	CALYEEASNALRGYTF
TRBV19	TRBJ1-5	.	.	TGTGCCAGTAGCGACAGAGAATATAGCAATCAGCCCCAGCATTTT	CASSDREYSNQPQHF
TRBV2	TRBJ2-2	TRBD2	once	TGTGCCAGCAGTCTCAGGACGGCGGGGGGTGCGGAGCTGTTTTTT	CASSLRTAGGAELFF
TRBV5-1	TRBJ2-1	TRBD2	.	TGCGCCAGCAGCCCCAACCTTAGCGGGGGAAGAAATGGGAATGAGCAGTTCTTC	CASSPNLSGGRNGNEQFF
TRBV21-1	TRBJ1-2	.	.	TGTGCCAGCAGCAAATCTTTAGACAGGGTGGGTTCTAACTATGGCTACACCTTC	CASSKSLDRVGSNYGYTF
TRBV19	TRBJ1-2	.	.	TGTGCCAGTAGTGTACAGGTTTTTGGCTATGGCTACACCTTC	CASSVQVFGYGYTF
TRBV5-6	TRBJ1-5	.	once	TGTGCCAGCAGCTTGTCTGGGCCGAATCAGCCCCAGCATTTT	CASSLSGPNQPQHF
TRBV5-1	TRBJ2-7	TRBD1	.	TGCGCCAGCAGACGAGACAGGGGTCAGGGTTACGAGCAGTACTTC	CASRRDRGQGYEQYF
TRBV11-2	TRBJ1-6	.	few	TGTGCCAGCAGCCGATTGCCTTCGGGGAATTCACCCCTCCACTTT	CASSRLPSGNSPLHF
TRBV9	TRBJ2-7	.	.	TGTGCCAGCAGCGTAGGCCCCAGTCCTCAAGGGGGAATAGGCGAGCAGTACTTC	CASSVGPSPQGGIGEQYF
TRBV2	TRBJ2-5	.	few	TGTGCCAGCAGTGAGAGACGGGGCCAAGAGACCCAGTACTTC	CASSERRGQETQYF
TRBV30	TRBJ1-1	TRBD1	.	TGTGCCTGGAGTGTACAGGGGAGCACTGAAGCTTTCTTT	CAWSVQGSTEAFF
TRBV7-9	TRBJ2-1	TRBD1	.	TGTGCCAGCAGCTCCGGGACAGGGAACAATGAGCAGTTCTTC	CASSSGTGNNEQFF
TRBV12-5	TRBJ1-4	TRBD1	.	TGTGCTAGTGGCCCCGGACAGGGAACGACTAATGAAAAACTGTTTTTT	CASGPGQGTTNEKLFF
TRBV29-1	TRBJ2-2	.	.	TGCAGCGTTGGACAGAGCACCGGGGAGCTGTTTTTT	CSVGQSTGELFF
TRBV13	TRBJ2-3	.	.	TGTGCCAGCAGCTCTAGAGTATATACAGATACGCAGTATTTT	CASSSRVYTDTQYF
TRBV5-1	TRBJ2-3	TRBD2	.	TGCGCCAGCAGCTTGGACGGGACTAAGAGAGATACGCAGTATTTT	CASSLDGTKRDTQYF
TRBV5-1	TRBJ2-1	.	.	TGCGCCAGCAGCTCGGCTGGGGGCTCACGTGCGCAATTCGCATATGAGCAGTTCTTC	CASSSAGGSRAQFAYEQFF